There are a few counts of the clone carrying this T cell receptor (beta chain). Its antigen remains unknown. The data derive from a study of OX40 agonist ivuxolimab in advanced cancers. Study summary: Each patient was given ivuxolimab into a vein every 2 weeks, at 0.01 to 10 mg/kg.

TCRdb's table, derived via immunoSEQ multiplex PCR, lists solely in-frame clones and lacks some. The top ten clones hold approximately 1.4% of a sample with about 68,000 clones, around 83% of them seen once. Whole-study findings and limits: Nonresponders, in some cases, also had low normalized T-cell clonal expansion.

This CDR3 has 14 amino acids. Trimming left V 5 bases short and J 8 bases short, with 16 bases between. Germline V gene lookup returns CDR1 SSHAT and CDR2 FNYEAQ (reference sequence). A history of autoimmune disease or systemic immunosuppression excluded patients. The genes are TRBV7-7 and TRBJ2-1, with D possibly being TRBD1 (6 bases). Sequenced here: CD4+ or CD8+ T cells sorted from blood, sampled in a trial of the OX40 agonist ivuxolimab. This TCR derives from an adult with an advanced solid tumor such as melanoma, head and neck, liver or kidney cancer. The chain's CDR3 is CASSRTVAEDEQFF. CDR3 coding DNA: TGTGCCAGCAGCCGGACAGTGGCCGAGGATGAGCAGTTCTTC. Using reference TRBV7-7 and TRBJ2-1 for the parts outside the CDR3, the full variable domain is GAGVSQSPRYKVTKRGQDVTLRCDPISSHATLYWYQQALGQGPEFLTYFNYEAQPDKSGLPSDRFSAERPEGSISTLTIQRTEQRDSAMYRCASSRTVAEDEQFFGPGTRLTVL.